This T cell receptor (beta chain) was retrieved from a study of patients and donors after allogeneic stem cell transplantation. TCRdb fed the RT-PCR reads into MiXCR, producing one record per CDR3 protein. The data show 150,000 to 200,000 distinct CDR3 sequences, 41% seen once. Germline V gives CDR1 SGHRS, CDR2 YFSETQ. V shed 2 bases, J shed 4 bases, and the junction held 3 bases outside the gene matches. This CDR3 spans 14 amino acids. The clonotype originates from a human donor who was either an allogeneic HSCT recipient or a stem cell or donor lymphocyte infusion donor (not recorded which). It is not recorded whose cells these are; they may come from a transplant donor. V and J are TRBV5-1 and TRBJ2-1; 7 nucleotides line up with TRBD2. The sample comprised blood, either unsorted or a sorted T cell fraction (not recorded which). The CDR3: CASSFREEYNEQFF. The CDR3 DNA reads TGCGCCAGCAGCTTCCGGGAGGAGTACAATGAGCAGTTCTTC. The full variable domain, rest sourced from reference TRBV5-1 and TRBJ2-1, is KAGVTQTPRYLIKTRGQQVTLSCSPISGHRSVSWYQQTPGQGLQFLFEYFSETQRNKGNFPGRFSGRQFSNSRSEMNVSTLELGDSALYLCASSFREEYNEQFFGPGTRLTVL.